The rows below give T cell receptor beta chains drawn from one sample of a study of beta chain features in type 1 diabetes. Profiled with immunoSEQ multiplex PCR; TCRdb holds only in-frame clones, not every one. The table includes about 250,000 clones, 11% detected once. The sample comprised naive CD4+ T cells from blood. The receptors shown here come from a man aged 25 to 45 with type 1 diabetes. The CDR3 runs from the conserved cysteine through the conserved F or W. Each record gives: J gene, CDR3 length, V gene, clone size, D gene, CDR3 protein, CDR3 DNA. A D gene is named only where the DNA matches it firmly. Size is omitted from some rows. Given values are once, few, many or a class for expanded clones.

j_call: TRBJ1-4
cdr3_length: 16
v_call: TRBV7-9
clone_size: .
d_call: .
cdr3_aa: CASSSPPRGHPEKLFF
cdr3_nt: TGTGCCAGCAGCTCACCGCCCCGGGGACACCCCGAAAAACTGTTTTTT

j_call: TRBJ2-7
cdr3_length: 15
v_call: TRBV7-8
clone_size: .
d_call: TRBD1
cdr3_aa: CASSPPGQGPYEQYF
cdr3_nt: TGTGCCAGCAGTCCTCCGGGACAGGGGCCCTACGAGCAGTACTTC

j_call: TRBJ1-2
cdr3_length: 14
v_call: TRBV27
clone_size: .
d_call: TRBD1
cdr3_aa: CASSKGGTGLGYTF
cdr3_nt: TGTGCCAGCAGCAAGGGGGGGACAGGGCTTGGCTACACCTTC

j_call: TRBJ1-5
cdr3_length: 16
v_call: TRBV13
clone_size: few
d_call: TRBD1
cdr3_aa: CASSSAGGQGGQPQHF
cdr3_nt: TGTGCCAGCAGCTCTGCGGGCGGACAGGGTGGCCAGCCCCAGCATTTT

j_call: TRBJ2-3
cdr3_length: 15
v_call: TRBV19
clone_size: few
d_call: .
cdr3_aa: CASSIDRGITDTQYF
cdr3_nt: TGTGCCAGTAGTATAGATCGGGGGATCACAGATACGCAGTATTTT

j_call: TRBJ2-3
cdr3_length: 15
v_call: TRBV5-1
clone_size: few
d_call: .
cdr3_aa: CASSLTTSITDTQYF
cdr3_nt: TGCGCCAGCAGCCTAACGACTAGTATCACAGATACGCAGTATTTT

j_call: TRBJ1-1
cdr3_length: 13
v_call: TRBV2
clone_size: .
d_call: .
cdr3_aa: CASSDLGNTEAFF
cdr3_nt: TGTGCCAGCAGTGACCTAGGGAACACTGAAGCTTTCTTT

j_call: TRBJ2-6
cdr3_length: 16
v_call: TRBV6-6
clone_size: few
d_call: TRBD1
cdr3_aa: CASRPTGQSGANVLTF
cdr3_nt: TGTGCCAGCAGACCGACGGGACAGTCTGGGGCCAACGTCCTGACTTTC

j_call: TRBJ2-4
cdr3_length: 16
v_call: TRBV18
clone_size: .
d_call: .
cdr3_aa: CASSPRTPPGEGIQYF
cdr3_nt: TGTGCCAGCTCACCGAGAACGCCCCCAGGGGAGGGCATTCAGTACTTC

j_call: TRBJ1-6
cdr3_length: 13
v_call: TRBV30
clone_size: .
d_call: .
cdr3_aa: CAWSPDIYSPLHF
cdr3_nt: TGTGCCTGGAGTCCGGACATCTATTCACCCCTCCACTTT

j_call: TRBJ1-6
cdr3_length: 11
v_call: TRBV2
clone_size: .
d_call: .
cdr3_aa: CATKLNSPLHF
cdr3_nt: TGTGCCACCAAACTCAATTCACCCCTCCACTTT

j_call: TRBJ2-5
cdr3_length: 14
v_call: TRBV5-4
clone_size: .
d_call: .
cdr3_aa: CASSTWTQQETQYF
cdr3_nt: TGTGCCAGCAGCACGTGGACACAACAAGAGACCCAGTACTTC

j_call: TRBJ1-2
cdr3_length: 14
v_call: TRBV6-5
clone_size: few
d_call: .
cdr3_aa: CASSPDWANYGYTF
cdr3_nt: TGTGCCAGCAGTCCGGACTGGGCTAACTATGGCTACACCTTC

j_call: TRBJ1-2
cdr3_length: 13
v_call: TRBV4-1
clone_size: .
d_call: .
cdr3_aa: CASSQDGVYGYTF
cdr3_nt: TGCGCCAGCAGCCAAGATGGAGTCTATGGCTACACCTTC

j_call: TRBJ2-5
cdr3_length: 16
v_call: TRBV11-2
clone_size: .
d_call: TRBD2
cdr3_aa: CASRPLSGGAGETQYF
cdr3_nt: TGTGCCAGCAGGCCATTGAGCGGGGGGGCTGGAGAGACCCAGTACTTC

j_call: TRBJ2-3
cdr3_length: 18
v_call: TRBV7-2
clone_size: few
d_call: TRBD2
cdr3_aa: CASSSPPGLAGATDTQYF
cdr3_nt: TGTGCCAGCAGCTCTCCCCCGGGACTAGCGGGGGCCACCGATACGCAGTATTTT

j_call: TRBJ1-2
cdr3_length: 15
v_call: TRBV5-8
clone_size: few
d_call: TRBD1
cdr3_aa: CASSRDRDRNYGYTF
cdr3_nt: TGTGCCAGCAGCCGGGACAGGGACCGTAACTATGGCTACACCTTC

j_call: TRBJ1-4
cdr3_length: 14
v_call: TRBV9
clone_size: few
d_call: TRBD1
cdr3_aa: CASSVTGHNEKLFF
cdr3_nt: TGTGCCAGCAGCGTGACAGGGCATAATGAAAAACTGTTTTTT

j_call: TRBJ2-1
cdr3_length: 12
v_call: TRBV28
clone_size: few
d_call: .
cdr3_aa: CASDGENNEQFF
cdr3_nt: TGTGCCAGCGATGGGGAGAACAATGAGCAGTTCTTC

j_call: TRBJ1-4
cdr3_length: 16
v_call: TRBV9
clone_size: .
d_call: TRBD1
cdr3_aa: CASSVGDSSTNEKLFF
cdr3_nt: TGTGCCAGCAGCGTAGGGGACAGTTCAACTAATGAAAAACTGTTTTTT

j_call: TRBJ2-7
cdr3_length: 18
v_call: TRBV11-2
clone_size: .
d_call: .
cdr3_aa: CASSQFGRDPSATYEQYF
cdr3_nt: TGTGCCAGCAGCCAGTTCGGACGGGATCCGTCTGCCACCTACGAGCAGTACTTC

j_call: TRBJ2-3
cdr3_length: 13
v_call: TRBV7-2
clone_size: .
d_call: TRBD1
cdr3_aa: CASSGRGTDTQYF
cdr3_nt: TGTGCCAGCAGCGGCAGGGGGACAGATACGCAGTATTTT